Presented here are 9 T cell receptor beta chains from one specimen sequenced in a study of shared clonotypes between healthy human individuals. Profiling relied on immunoSEQ multiplex PCR, and the TCRdb table lists in-frame clones only, not all of them. The sample records under 650,000 clones, 95% to 97% being singletons. The sequencing sample was made of naive CD4+ T cells sorted from blood. Subset indicated: CD45RA+ positively selected. The receptors stem from a woman aged 25-40 years in good health.

This rearrangement joins TRBV28 to TRBJ1-2, with D uncertain. Trimming shortened V by 6 bases and J by 3 bases, and 17 bases separated the two germline ends. The germline V gene has CDR1 MDHEN and CDR2 SYDVKM. This CDR3 has 15 residues. In nucleotides, the CDR3 is TGTGCCAGCAGCCCTGGTGGTTCTAAGGACTATGGCTACACCTTC. Its translation: CASSPGGSKDYGYTF.

The chain has TRBV2 and TRBJ2-5, with D tentatively TRBD1 or TRBD2 (5 bases each). The end of the DNA is better explained by TRBJ2-7, so the J call may be wrong. The germline gives CDR1 SNHLY, CDR2 FYNNEI. CDR3 length: 14 residues. CDR3 DNA sequence: TGTGCCAGCAGCGATGGGACGGTACCCTACGAGCAGTACTTC. The encoded protein is CASSDGTVPYEQYF.

The chain combines TRBV9 with TRBJ1-3, with TRBD1 matching 7 bases. Germline V gives CDR1 SGDLS, CDR2 YYNGEE. The CDR3 contains 16 residues. V shed 4 bases and J 2 bases; nucleotides not matched to a gene: 9. CDR3 amino acids: CASSFDTGDAGNTIYF. The CDR3 DNA follows: TGTGCCAGCAGCTTCGACACAGGGGACGCTGGAAACACCATATATTTT.

Concerning this clone: Sequence at one end of the junction differs from germline and may be a read error. The genes are TRBV2 and TRBJ1-6; D perhaps matches TRBD1 (6 bases). There are 15 residues in the CDR3. Germline CDR1 reads SNHLY; CDR2 reads FYNNEI. The CDR3 reads CASTEQGSYNSPLHF. In DNA, the CDR3 is TGTGCCAGCACTGAACAGGGCTCCTATAATTCACCCCTCCACTTT.

The chain uses TRBV19 and TRBJ2-3; 10 positions agree with TRBD1. The trim removed 3 bases at V and 3 bases at J, leaving 12 bases unmatched. The CDR3 is made up of 18 amino acids. Germline values: CDR1 LNHDA, CDR2 SQIVND (reference sequence). The chain's CDR3 is CASSINPSTDRGTDTQYF. The CDR3 nucleotides read TGTGCCAGTAGTATCAATCCCTCTACGGACAGGGGGACAGATACGCAGTATTTT.

The chain has TRBV2 and TRBJ2-7; D remains unclear. The germline CDR1 and CDR2 sequences are SNHLY and FYNNEI. The CDR3 is 13 residues long. Trimming removed 4 bases from V and 3 bases from J, with 10 bases in between. DNA for the CDR3: TGTGCCAGCAGTGGGTCCGGGTTCTACGAGCAGTACTTC. Its translation: CASSGSGFYEQYF.

J is TRBJ2-7 and V is TRBV28, with a possible D match to TRBD1 (6 bases). The CDR3 runs to 13 residues. Germline CDR1 MDHEN, CDR2 SYDVKM. V was trimmed by 5 bases and J by 5 bases, leaving 13 bases between them. DNA of the CDR3: TGTGCCAGCAGTAGAGGGGGTATCGACGAGCAGTACTTC. Protein: CASSRGGIDEQYF.

V usage is TRBV2 and J usage is TRBJ2-5, with D tentatively TRBD1 (6 bases). The CDR3 contains 14 residues. Germline V gene data show CDR1 as SNHLY and CDR2 as FYNNEI. V lost 5 bases, J lost 3 bases, and 13 bases lay in between. This CDR3 reads CASSQQGGEETQYF. CDR3 DNA sequence: TGTGCCAGCAGTCAACAGGGTGGTGAAGAGACCCAGTACTTC.

This clone showed up just once. The chain joins TRBV14 to TRBJ2-3; D gene uncertain. CDR3 size: 13 residues. CDR1 is SGHDN and CDR2 is FVKESK in the germline V gene. V lost 0 bases, J lost 6 bases, and 7 bases lay in between. CDR3 amino acids: CASSQDLWDTQYF. The CDR3 DNA reads as TGTGCCAGCAGCCAAGATCTGTGGGATACGCAGTATTTT.